What follows are 8 T cell receptor beta chains derived from one specimen sequenced in a study of blood T cell repertoires in COVID-19. Data came from immunoSEQ multiplex PCR; TCRdb stores just in-frame clones and leaves some out. Of some 230,000 clones in the sample, approximately 84% were seen once. Sequencing was performed on peripheral blood. The receptors shown here come from a man aged 35 to 55 with acute or convalescent COVID-19.

This chain links TRBV6-5 with TRBJ2-7; D not resolved. This CDR3 is built from 14 residues. Germline V CDR1 and CDR2: MNHEY, SVGAGI. The V end lost 6 bases, the J end lost 2 bases, and 14 bases lay between the germline ends. CDR3 nucleotides: TGTGCCAGCAGCCTTGGGCGCCCTACCTACGAGCAGTACTTC. It translates to CASSLGRPTYEQYF.

V is TRBV7-2 and J is TRBJ2-2; maybe TRBD1 (5 bases). Trimming took off 6 bases at V and 4 bases at J, with 12 bases between the two ends. Per the germline V gene, CDR1 is SGHTA and CDR2 is FQGNSA. This CDR3 comprises 14 residues. In DNA form, the CDR3 reads TGTGCCAGCAGTCCAGGGCCCGCCACCGGGGAGCTGTTTTTT. Encoded protein: CASSPGPATGELFF.

This clone was detected only once. The rearrangement uses TRBV6-1 and TRBJ2-3; no firm D call. CDR3 length: 15 residues. Germline CDR1 and CDR2: MNHNS and SASEGT. V lost 0 bases, J lost 0 bases, and 7 bases lay in between. The CDR3 DNA sequence: TGTGCCAGCAGTGAAGCGTGGCCTAGCACAGATACGCAGTATTTT. This translates into CASSEAWPSTDTQYF.

V gene TRBV5-1 combines with J gene TRBJ2-7; 12 bases line up with TRBD1. The length of the CDR3 is 15 residues. Germline values: CDR1 SGHRS, CDR2 YFSETQ. J gave up 4 bases and V 0 bases, and 2 bases lay outside the gene matches. The CDR3 spells CASSLEGQGAYEQYF. For the CDR3, the DNA is TGCGCCAGCAGCTTGGAGGGACAGGGGGCATACGAGCAGTACTTC.

The chain couples TRBV19 to TRBJ2-5, with TRBD2 matching over 7 bases. V was clipped by 7 bases and J by 4 bases; unmatched bases: 12. CDR3 length equals 15 residues. CDR1 and CDR2 (germline): LNHDA, SQIVND (reference sequence). The CDR3 DNA reads TGTGCCAGTACCCTCCCAGCCGGACTAGGAGAGACCCAGTACTTC. As protein: CASTLPAGLGETQYF.

The V call is TRBV7-3, the J call TRBJ2-3; 7 nucleotides match TRBD1. The CDR3 consists of 14 residues. The V segment lost 6 bases and the J segment 1 base; nucleotides outside the gene matches: 4. Germline V gene lookup returns CDR1 SGHTA and CDR2 FQGTGA. The CDR3 DNA is TGTGCCAGCAGGCCCGGACAGGGCACAGATACGCAGTATTTT. As protein: CASRPGQGTDTQYF.

The chain joins TRBV5-1 to TRBJ2-7; TRBD2 matches at 13 bases. The germline V gene has CDR1 SGHRS and CDR2 YFSETQ. The V gene end was trimmed by 3 bases and the J gene end by 3 bases; junction bases not matched to a gene: 6. The CDR3 extends over 16 amino acids. The CDR3 reads CASSSPRTSGSYEQYF. The CDR3 coding sequence is TGCGCCAGCAGCTCGCCCCGGACTAGCGGGAGCTACGAGCAGTACTTC.

J is TRBJ2-4 and V is TRBV19; 9 nucleotides line up with TRBD1. From germline, CDR1 is LNHDA and CDR2 SQIVND (reference sequence). The CDR3 contains 16 residues. J gave up 7 bases and V 5 bases, and 12 bases lay outside the gene matches. CDR3 sequence: CASSYRTGTGRNIQYF. DNA of the CDR3: TGTGCCAGTAGTTATAGAACCGGGACAGGGAGGAACATTCAGTACTTC. Drawing the rest from reference TRBV19 and TRBJ2-4, the complete variable domain is DGGITQSPKYLFRKEGQNVTLSCEQNLNHDAMYWYRQDPGQGLRLIYYSQIVNDFQKGDIAEGYSVSREKKESFPLTVTSAQKNPTAFYLCASSYRTGTGRNIQYFGAGTRLSVL.